Below are 12 T cell receptor beta chains sequenced from a single sample in a study of cytomegalovirus exposure and HLA in healthy donors. The PCR used 60 Vbeta and 13 Jbeta primers. Some clones are missing from TCRdb's copy, which holds only in-frame ones; the method was immunoSEQ multiplex PCR. The specimen's table records some 130,000 clones. The sample taken for sequencing was PBMCs. Receptor source: a man aged 18 to 30 in good health and CMV-seronegative.

This chain uses TRBV9 with TRBJ1-2; D call uncertain. CDR1 is SGDLS, CDR2 YYNGEE, per germline. The CDR3 spans 12 residues. The ends were cut back, 3 bases at V and 5 bases at J, with 8 bases in the middle. The CDR3 spells CASSGLEYGYTF. The CDR3 DNA reads as TGTGCCAGCAGCGGGCTAGAGTATGGCTACACCTTC.

The V and J genes are TRBV28 and TRBJ1-5; D is possibly TRBD1 (5 bases). The CDR3 has 12 amino acids. V shed 2 bases and J shed 11 bases, with 10 bases lying between them. Germline-derived CDR1 and CDR2 are MDHEN and SYDVKM. The CDR3: CASSLAGRTQHF. CDR3 nucleotides: TGTGCCAGCAGTTTAGCAGGGCGGACCCAGCATTTT.

This rearrangement joins TRBV27 to TRBJ1-1; 7 bases line up with TRBD1. Germline values: CDR1 MNHEY, CDR2 SMNVEV (reference sequence). V shed 6 bases, J shed 3 bases, and the junction held 1 base outside the gene matches. This CDR3 has 12 amino acids. The CDR3 coding sequence is TGTGCCAGCAGGGGACAGTACACTGAAGCTTTCTTT. This encodes CASRGQYTEAFF.

This rearrangement joins TRBV10-3 to TRBJ2-5, with 7 nucleotides matching TRBD2. Trimming at V came to 5 bases and at J to 5 bases, leaving 5 bases not matched to a gene. Germline assignment: CDR1 ENHRY and CDR2 SYGVKD. This CDR3 spans 13 amino acids. The CDR3 region has the DNA TGTGCCATCAGTCCAGCCGGGAGGGAGACCCAGTACTTC. It yields the protein CAISPAGRETQYF.

The chain uses TRBV6-6 and TRBJ2-1; 7 bases are shared with TRBD1. CDR3 size: 11 residues. Per the germline V gene, CDR1 is MNHNY and CDR2 is SVGAGI (reference sequence). V lost 9 bases, J lost 8 bases, and 4 bases stayed unmatched. The CDR3 DNA sequence: TGTGCCAGTGACAGGGTCCATGAGCAGTTCTTC. This gives the protein CASDRVHEQFF.

J is TRBJ1-5 and V is TRBV9; 7 bases map to TRBD1. In germline, CDR1 is SGDLS, CDR2 YYNGEE. This CDR3 is 15 amino acids long. V lost 0 bases, J lost 7 bases, and 7 bases stayed unmatched. This CDR3 reads CASSVGGTVDQPQHF. The DNA for the CDR3 is TGTGCCAGCAGCGTAGGGGGGACAGTTGACCAGCCCCAGCATTTT.

The chain combines TRBV28 with TRBJ1-1; possibly TRBD1 for D (5 bases). V was clipped by 3 bases and J by 4 bases, with 9 bases between them. The CDR3 runs to 13 residues. Germline CDR1 is MDHEN and CDR2 is SYDVKM. CDR3 protein: CASSFSGRTEAFF. The CDR3 DNA follows: TGTGCCAGCAGTTTTTCAGGGCGCACTGAAGCTTTCTTT.

This chain joins TRBV9 and TRBJ2-3; TRBD1 is a possible D gene (6 bases). Trimming took off 2 bases at V and 3 bases at J, with 13 bases between the two ends. The CDR3 runs to 15 residues. Germline CDR1 is SGDLS and CDR2 is YYNGEE. Written as DNA, the CDR3 is TGTGCCAGCAGCGTCCTACAGGGCGGGACAGATACGCAGTATTTT. This sequence encodes CASSVLQGGTDTQYF.

J is TRBJ1-2 and V is TRBV5-1, with 9 bases that match TRBD1. V shed 4 bases, J shed 2 bases, and the junction held 9 bases outside the gene matches. This CDR3 comprises 16 residues. Germline V gene data show CDR1 as SGHRS and CDR2 as YFSETQ. CDR3 loop: CASSRSSGTGNYGYTF. The CDR3 region has the DNA TGCGCCAGCAGCCGTAGTTCAGGGACAGGGAACTATGGCTACACCTTC. The full variable domain, in which reference TRBV5-1 and TRBJ1-2 provide the parts outside the CDR3, is KAGVTQTPRYLIKTRGQQVTLSCSPISGHRSVSWYQQTPGQGLQFLFEYFSETQRNKGNFPGRFSGRQFSNSRSEMNVSTLELGDSALYLCASSRSSGTGNYGYTFGSGTRLTVV.

The V and J genes are TRBV6-4 and TRBJ2-1; 12 bases are a match to TRBD2. The CDR3 is 16 residues long. V shed 4 bases and J 4 bases; nucleotides not matched to a gene: 5. The germline CDR1 and CDR2 sequences are MRHNA and SNTAGT. CDR3 amino acids: CASSGTSGTIYNEQFF. The CDR3 DNA reads as TGTGCCAGCAGTGGGACTAGCGGGACCATATACAATGAGCAGTTCTTC.

The chain employs TRBV6-6 and TRBJ2-5, with no clear D. The J call could be wrong; TRBJ2-7 is a better fit for the DNA end. Germline loops: CDR1 MNHNY, CDR2 SVGAGI (reference sequence). CDR3 length: 14 residues. The CDR3: CASSYNSPAYEQYF. CDR3 nucleotides: TGTGCCAGCAGTTACAACAGTCCAGCCTACGAGCAGTACTTC.

The chain couples TRBV28 to TRBJ1-6; TRBD1 is a possible D gene (5 bases). V was shortened by 2 bases and J by 10 bases, with 12 bases between the two germline ends. Germline CDR1 reads MDHEN; CDR2 reads SYDVKM. This CDR3 has 14 residues. The CDR3 sequence is CASSLRGGGSPLHF. CDR3 nucleotides: TGTGCCAGCAGTTTAAGGGGAGGCGGCTCACCCCTCCACTTT.